These 6 T cell receptor beta chains were sequenced from one sample in a study of blood T cells in healthy people across ages. Next came a second PCR, run for about 6 to 12 cycles, which used a sample-barcoded 5' primer along with a J-beta primer mix. MiXCR, run by TCRdb on the 5' RACE reads, gives a single entry per CDR3 protein. The table has some 860,000 distinct CDR3 sequences, around 50% seen once. Sequenced sample: blood. These TCRs come from a man in his forties in good health.

The rearrangement joins TRBV27 to TRBJ2-1; TRBD1 might be the D (5 bases). The CDR3 length is 15 residues. The V end was cut by 5 bases, the J end by 1 base, with 12 bases between. In germline, CDR1 is MNHEY, CDR2 SMNVEV (reference sequence). CDR3 loop: CASSEGDASYNEQFF. CDR3 bases: TGTGCCAGCAGTGAAGGGGATGCATCCTACAATGAGCAGTTCTTC.

In this sample, this clonotype turned up many times. The chain uses TRBV29-1 and TRBJ2-7, with 11 nucleotides matching TRBD1. The CDR3 is 13 amino acids. Trimming took 6 bases from V and 2 from J; bases not matched to a gene: 3. Looked up from germline, CDR1 is SQVTM and CDR2 is ANQGSEA. CDR3 in amino acids: CSVGTGGTYEQYF. The CDR3 DNA reads as TGCAGCGTCGGGACAGGGGGTACCTACGAGCAGTACTTC.

The CDR3: CASSPPFGTSSGANVLTF. Here the CDR3 DNA reads TGTGCCAGCAGCCCCCCTTTTGGGACAAGCTCTGGGGCCAACGTCCTGACTTTC. This chain links TRBV7-9 with TRBJ2-6; tentatively, D is TRBD1 (6 bases). The V end lost 5 bases, the J end lost 0 bases, and 17 bases lay between the germline ends. The CDR3 totals 18 residues. Germline loops: CDR1 SEHNR, CDR2 FQNEAQ (reference sequence).

The gene calls are TRBV6-5 and TRBJ2-5, with no clear D. The J call may be in error: the DNA end matches TRBJ2-7 better. The CDR3 contains 16 residues. Germline V gene data show CDR1 as MNHEY and CDR2 as SVGAGI. The CDR3 bases are TGTGCCAGCAGTCAGCCACCGCGACCGCGAAATTGCGAGCAGTACTTC. This encodes CASSQPPRPRNCEQYF.

The chain is built from TRBV27 and TRBJ2-3; 9 bases fit TRBD1. V gave up 2 bases and J gave up 4 bases; unmatched junction bases: 7. This CDR3 is built from 16 residues. The V gene's germline CDR1 is MNHEY and CDR2 SMNVEV (reference sequence). Here the CDR3 DNA reads TGTGCCAGCAGTTTACTCGGACAGGGGTTCTCAGATACGCAGTATTTT. It translates to CASSLLGQGFSDTQYF.

This clonotype was seen only once. The chain links TRBV20-1 to TRBJ1-5; no reliable D call. V lost 3 bases and J lost 5, with 14 bases in between. This CDR3 is built from 14 residues. Germline CDR1 is DFQATT and CDR2 is SNEGSKA (reference sequence). CDR3 nucleotides: TGCAGTGCTAGTTCCCCTGGTAGGGATCAGCCCCAGCATTTT. It yields the protein CSASSPGRDQPQHF.